The rows below give T cell receptor beta chains drawn from one sample of a study of blood T cell repertoires in COVID-19. Method: immunoSEQ multiplex PCR; TCRdb's copy keeps in-frame clones and lacks some. The sample has over 120,000 clones, roughly 88% seen once; the top ten hold 1.5% to 2%. Sample: peripheral blood. These TCRs come from a man between 70 and 80 years old with acute or convalescent COVID-19. Each CDR3 is given with its conserved first and last residue. A D gene is named only where the DNA matches it firmly. Expanded clones get a size class; other rows say once, few or many, or leave the size out.

D: TRBD1; J: TRBJ1-1; size: NA; V: TRBV19; DNA: TGTGCCAGTAGTCCTCGACAGGGAAACACTGAAGCTTTCTTT; CDR3: CASSPRQGNTEAFF
D: NA; J: TRBJ1-3; size: NA; V: TRBV2; DNA: TGTGCCAGCAGGCCGCGACAGGTCTCTGGAAACACCATATATTTT; CDR3: CASRPRQVSGNTIYF
D: TRBD1; J: TRBJ1-2; size: NA; V: TRBV5-5; DNA: TGTGCCAGCAGCTCAGCAATTAAGGGACAGGATGGCTACACCTTC; CDR3: CASSSAIKGQDGYTF
D: TRBD1; J: TRBJ2-6; size: NA; V: TRBV5-4; DNA: TGTGCCAGCAGCTCGGGGACAGTTGACTCTGGGGCCAACGTCCTGACTTTC; CDR3: CASSSGTVDSGANVLTF
D: TRBD1; J: TRBJ1-2; size: NA; V: TRBV6-5; DNA: TGTGCCAGCAGCCCGGGACAGGGGGGTTTCGATGGCTACACCTTC; CDR3: CASSPGQGGFDGYTF
D: NA; J: TRBJ1-5; size: NA; V: TRBV4-1; DNA: TGCGCCAGCAGCCAATCAGTTAATCAGCCCCAGCATTTT; CDR3: CASSQSVNQPQHF
D: NA; J: TRBJ1-1; size: NA; V: TRBV6-2/TRBV6-3; DNA: TGTGCCAGCAGTTACGGGACACTTGAAGCTTTCTTT; CDR3: CASSYGTLEAFF
D: TRBD1; J: TRBJ2-5; size: NA; V: TRBV6-5; DNA: TGTGCCAGCAACTACAGGGGGCCTGAGGAGACCCAGTACTTC; CDR3: CASNYRGPEETQYF
D: TRBD2; J: TRBJ2-1; size: NA; V: TRBV5-1; DNA: TGCGCCAGCAGCTTGTGGACTAGCGGGGGGGCCCTCAATGAGCAGTTCTTC; CDR3: CASSLWTSGGALNEQFF
D: NA; J: TRBJ1-1; size: NA; V: TRBV3-1/TRBV3-2; DNA: TGTGCCAGCAGTAAAGGGGGTGAAGCTTTCTTT; CDR3: CASSKGGEAFF
D: NA; J: TRBJ1-1; size: NA; V: TRBV29-1; DNA: TGCAGCGCGTTTACGGGGAACACTGAAGCTTTCTTT; CDR3: CSAFTGNTEAFF
D: NA; J: TRBJ2-7; size: NA; V: TRBV11-2; DNA: TGTGCCAGCAGGGAAGAGGGGGGGTTCGAGCAGTACTTC; CDR3: CASREEGGFEQYF
D: TRBD1; J: TRBJ2-1; size: once; V: TRBV24-1; DNA: TGTGCCACCAGTGACCCCGGGACAGGGGGCTACAATGAGCAGTTCTTC; CDR3: CATSDPGTGGYNEQFF
D: NA; J: TRBJ2-7; size: NA; V: TRBV5-8; DNA: TGTGCCAGCAGCTTGCCATCATACAGGTTAAACTCCTACGAGCAGTACTTC; CDR3: CASSLPSYRLNSYEQYF
D: NA; J: TRBJ2-7; size: NA; V: TRBV18; DNA: TGTGCCAGCTCACCACCCGAGAAACGGTACGAGCAGTACTTC; CDR3: CASSPPEKRYEQYF
D: TRBD1; J: TRBJ1-2; size: NA; V: TRBV4-2; DNA: TGTGCCAGCAGCCCCTCCTGGGACAGGGCTAACTATGGCTACACCTTC; CDR3: CASSPSWDRANYGYTF
D: NA; J: TRBJ2-4; size: once; V: TRBV6-5; DNA: TGTGCCAGCAGCCCGGCCGGGGGAAACATTCAGTACTTC; CDR3: CASSPAGGNIQYF
D: NA; J: TRBJ2-5; size: NA; V: TRBV11-2; DNA: TGTGCCAGCAGCCCCGGAGGGGAAGAGACCCAGTACTTC; CDR3: CASSPGGEETQYF